This TCR beta chain appears in the sequencing data of a study of Graves' ophthalmopathy and Graves' hyperthyroidism. Overall study context: Peripheral blood was obtained at first diagnosis, ahead of any treatment.

The authors used Ficoll-Paque density gradient centrifugation to separate PBMCs. The input was 8.5 to 10 ml of fresh peripheral blood. For this clonotype: Its matching antigen is unknown.

The study amplified TCR beta CDR3 regions using RNA transcripts. RT-PCR with HTBI primers came first, then second-round multiplex PCR. One entry per CDR3 protein, called by TCRdb with MiXCR from the multiplex PCR reads. The sample consists of about 740,000 distinct CDR3 sequences, roughly 41% of them appearing once. Germline CDR1 ENHRY, CDR2 SYGVKD. The junction had 14 bases not matched to a gene; V was cut back by 10 bases and J by 6 bases. The length of the CDR3 is 15 residues. Study-level points and caveats: For predicting ophthalmopathy progression, the model had roughly 70% sensitivity and 72% to 75% specificity.

The sequencing input was peripheral blood. The chain employs TRBV10-3 and TRBJ1-2, with TRBD1 matching over 10 bases. The TCR originated in an adult man with Graves' ophthalmopathy. CDR3 region: CASRSWDRGVDGYTF. DNA for the CDR3: TGTGCCAGCAGGTCATGGGACAGGGGTGTAGATGGCTACACCTTC.